These 5 T cell receptor beta chains came from one sample sequenced in a study of human T cells and chemical hapten exposure. The time point was: patch test 2, 6 weeks after DPC sensitization. Treatment described: therapeutic diphenylcyclopropenone sensitization with weekly scalp DPC. TCRdb reprocessed the RACE reads with MiXCR, giving one entry per CDR3 protein. The table lists under 450,000 distinct CDR3 sequences, about 6% of them singletons. This specimen was whole blood, taken in connection with sensitization to the hapten diphenylcyclopropenone (DPC). The receptors shown here come from a woman between 18 and 29 years old with alopecia areata. Some clones in this sample may be carry-over from other donors' samples.

This clonotype was found a few times. The chain combines TRBV6-5 with TRBJ2-6; D is unclear. Germline V gene data show CDR1 as MNHEY and CDR2 as SVGAGI. Trimming took 10 bases from V and 0 from J, leaving 10 bases between them. The CDR3 sequence is 14 residues long. CDR3 sequence (DNA): TGTGCCACCTCCGGTTACTCTGGGGCCAACGTCCTGACTTTC. It codes for CATSGYSGANVLTF.

This clonotype appeared a single time. At one of its ends the junction is not consistent with the germline gene, which may arise from a read error. V gene TRBV7-7 combines with J gene TRBJ2-4; D is tentatively TRBD1 or TRBD2 (5 bases each). This CDR3 has 19 amino acids. Germline assignment: CDR1 SSHAT and CDR2 FNYEAQ (reference sequence). The CDR3 sequence is CASSRQRRLLPLAKNIQYF. In nucleotides, the CDR3 is TGTGCTAGCAGTCGACAGAGGAGGCTACTCCCCCTAGCCAAAAACATTCAGTACTTC.

This clonotype was detected many times. This chain links TRBV3-1 with TRBJ2-5; perhaps D is TRBD1 or TRBD2 (6 bases each). Germline-derived CDR1 and CDR2 are LGHDT and YNNKEL (reference sequence). The V and J ends lost 4 bases and 2 bases respectively, with 14 bases between them. This CDR3 comprises 15 residues. DNA for the CDR3: TGTGCCAGCAGCCGCCGACGGGGGCAACAAGAGACCCAGTACTTC. This translates into CASSRRRGQQETQYF.

CDR3 sequence: CASSQDSLAGAHTQYF. The CDR3 DNA is TGCGCCAGCAGCCAAGATTCACTAGCGGGGGCCCATACGCAGTATTTT. The chain recombines TRBV4-3 with TRBJ2-3, with TRBD2 identical over 11 bases. CDR3 length equals 16 residues. Germline values: CDR1 LGHNA, CDR2 YSLEER. After removal of 0 bases from V and 7 bases from J, the junction contained 6 bases not matched to a gene.

This clonotype was observed at least ten times. The J gene is TRBJ1-2, the V gene TRBV7-2, with 7 bases that match TRBD1. Germline CDR1 and CDR2: SGHTA and FQGNSA. Trimming took 0 bases from V and 4 from J; bases not matched to a gene: 11. The CDR3 runs to 17 residues. CDR3 region: CASSLAATNRGLYGYTF. DNA for the CDR3: TGTGCCAGCAGCTTAGCCGCTACCAACAGGGGACTCTATGGCTACACCTTC.